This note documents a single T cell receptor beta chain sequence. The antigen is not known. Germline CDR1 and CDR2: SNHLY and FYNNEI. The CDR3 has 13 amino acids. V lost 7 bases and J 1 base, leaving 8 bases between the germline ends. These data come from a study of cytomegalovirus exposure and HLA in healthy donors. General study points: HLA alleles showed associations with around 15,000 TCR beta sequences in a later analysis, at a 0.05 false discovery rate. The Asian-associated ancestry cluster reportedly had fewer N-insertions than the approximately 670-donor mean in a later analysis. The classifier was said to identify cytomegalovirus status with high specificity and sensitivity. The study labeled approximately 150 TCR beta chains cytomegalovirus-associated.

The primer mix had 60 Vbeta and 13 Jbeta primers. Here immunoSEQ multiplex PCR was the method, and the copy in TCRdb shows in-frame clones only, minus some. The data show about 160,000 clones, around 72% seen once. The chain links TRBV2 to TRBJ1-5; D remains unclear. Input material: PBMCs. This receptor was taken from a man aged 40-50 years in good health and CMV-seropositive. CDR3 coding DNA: TGTGCCAGCAATGGGGAGAGCAATCAGCCCCAGCATTTT. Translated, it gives CASNGESNQPQHF.